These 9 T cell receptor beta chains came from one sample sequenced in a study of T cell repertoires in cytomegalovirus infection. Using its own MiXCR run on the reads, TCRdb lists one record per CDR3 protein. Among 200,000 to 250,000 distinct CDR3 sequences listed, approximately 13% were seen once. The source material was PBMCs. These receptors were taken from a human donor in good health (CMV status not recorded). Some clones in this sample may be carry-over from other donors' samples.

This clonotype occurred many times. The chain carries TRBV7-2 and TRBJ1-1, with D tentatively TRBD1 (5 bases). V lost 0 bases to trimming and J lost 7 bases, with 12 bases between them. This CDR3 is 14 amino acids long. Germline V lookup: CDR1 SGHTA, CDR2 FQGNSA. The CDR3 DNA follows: TGTGCCAGCAGCTTAGCGCCAGGGAGGGGTGAAGCTTTCTTT. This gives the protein CASSLAPGRGEAFF.

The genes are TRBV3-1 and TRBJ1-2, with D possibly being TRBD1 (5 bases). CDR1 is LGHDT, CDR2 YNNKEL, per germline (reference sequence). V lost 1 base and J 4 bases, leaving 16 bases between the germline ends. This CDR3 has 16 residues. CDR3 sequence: CASSQGPGPGSYGYTF. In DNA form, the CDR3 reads TGTGCCAGCAGCCAAGGACCGGGGCCGGGTTCCTATGGCTACACCTTC.

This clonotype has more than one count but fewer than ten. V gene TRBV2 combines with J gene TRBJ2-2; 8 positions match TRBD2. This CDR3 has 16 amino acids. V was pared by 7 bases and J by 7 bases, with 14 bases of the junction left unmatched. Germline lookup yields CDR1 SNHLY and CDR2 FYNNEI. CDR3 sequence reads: CASTPPPGGPNGELFF. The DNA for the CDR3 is TGTGCCAGCACTCCTCCCCCGGGAGGGCCTAACGGGGAGCTGTTTTTT. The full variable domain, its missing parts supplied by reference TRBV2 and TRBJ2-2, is EPEVTQTPSHQVTQMGQEVILRCVPISNHLYFYWYRQILGQKVEFLVSFYNNEISEKSEIFDDQFSVERPDGSNFTLKIRSTKLEDSAMYFCASTPPPGGPNGELFFGEGSRLTVL.

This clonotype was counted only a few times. Here the CDR3 reads CASSVSRGPHDYGYTF. Written as DNA, the CDR3 is TGTGCCAGCAGCGTTTCCAGGGGGCCTCACGACTATGGCTACACCTTC. The chain couples TRBV9 to TRBJ1-2; TRBD1 matches at 8 bases. The CDR3 has 16 amino acids. V was clipped by 2 bases and J by 3 bases; unmatched bases: 9. Germline V CDR1 and CDR2: SGDLS, YYNGEE.

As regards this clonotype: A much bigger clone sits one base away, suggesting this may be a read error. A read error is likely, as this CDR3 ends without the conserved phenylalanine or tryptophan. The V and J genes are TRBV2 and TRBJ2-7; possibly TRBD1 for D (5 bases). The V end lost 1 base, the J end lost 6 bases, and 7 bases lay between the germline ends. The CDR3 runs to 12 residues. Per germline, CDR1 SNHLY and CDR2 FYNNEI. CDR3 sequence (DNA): TGTGCCAGCAGTGAAGACAGGCCCGAGCAGTACTCC. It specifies CASSEDRPEQYS.

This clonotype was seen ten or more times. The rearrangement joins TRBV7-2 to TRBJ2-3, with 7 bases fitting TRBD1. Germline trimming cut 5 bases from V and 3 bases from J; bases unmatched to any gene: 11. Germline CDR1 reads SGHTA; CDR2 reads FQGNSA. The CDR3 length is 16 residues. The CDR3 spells CASSPTPGTETDTQYF. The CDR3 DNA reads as TGTGCCAGCAGCCCAACTCCGGGGACAGAAACAGATACGCAGTATTTT.

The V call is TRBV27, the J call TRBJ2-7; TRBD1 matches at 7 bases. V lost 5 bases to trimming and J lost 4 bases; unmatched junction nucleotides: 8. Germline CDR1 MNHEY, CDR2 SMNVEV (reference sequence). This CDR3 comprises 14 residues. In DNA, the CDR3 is TGTGCCAGCAGTCTCCGGGACAGCCATTACGAGCAGTACTTC. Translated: CASSLRDSHYEQYF.

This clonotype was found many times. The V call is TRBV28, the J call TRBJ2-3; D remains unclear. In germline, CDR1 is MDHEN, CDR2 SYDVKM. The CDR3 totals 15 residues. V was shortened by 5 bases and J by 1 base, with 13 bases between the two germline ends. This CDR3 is CASSPTFNRTDTQYF. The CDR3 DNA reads TGTGCCAGCAGTCCGACCTTCAACCGCACAGATACGCAGTATTTT.

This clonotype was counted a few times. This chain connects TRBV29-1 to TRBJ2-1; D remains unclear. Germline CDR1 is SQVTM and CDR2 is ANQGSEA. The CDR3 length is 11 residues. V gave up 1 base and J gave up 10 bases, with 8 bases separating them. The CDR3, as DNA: TGCAGCGTTGAAGGAGCGCGAGAGCAGTTCTTC. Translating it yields CSVEGAREQFF.